This T cell receptor (beta chain) appears in the sequencing data of a study of T-cell reconstitution after alpha-beta-depleted transplantation in children. Findings and limits, study-wide: T-cell numbers and diversity one year post-transplant derived largely from freshly generated T cells.

A library of TCRbeta sequences, prepared with unique molecular identifiers, was generated. MiXCR, applied by TCRdb to the PCR reads, yields one record per CDR3 protein. The sample lists about 440,000 distinct CDR3 sequences, roughly two fifths seen once, with around 29% in the top ten. The length of the CDR3 is 14 residues. Germline-derived CDR1 and CDR2 are SGHTS and YDEGEE. V was shortened by 1 base and J by 6 bases, with 14 bases between the two germline ends. With respect to this clonotype: Its antigen is currently unknown.

The material was PBMCs, obtained before TCRalphabeta/CD19-depleted stem cell transplant. This TCR derives from a girl aged 2-10 years with aplastic anemia, due to receive a stem cell transplant. This chain links TRBV5-8 with TRBJ2-7, with D possibly matching TRBD1 (6 bases). The CDR3 nucleotides are TGTGCCAGCAGCTTGAAAGGGGGTTCAAGCGAGCAGTACTTC. This gives the protein CASSLKGGSSEQYF.